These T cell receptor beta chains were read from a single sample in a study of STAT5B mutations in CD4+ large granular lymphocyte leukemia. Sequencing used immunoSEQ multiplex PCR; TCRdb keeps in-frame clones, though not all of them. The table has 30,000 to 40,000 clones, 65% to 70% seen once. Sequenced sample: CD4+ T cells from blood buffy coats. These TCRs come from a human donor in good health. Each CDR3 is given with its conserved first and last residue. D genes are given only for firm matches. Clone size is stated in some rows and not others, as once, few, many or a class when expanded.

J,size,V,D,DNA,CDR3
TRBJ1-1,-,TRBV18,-,TGTGCCAGCTCACCCGAAGCAGAGAACACTGAAGCTTTCTTT,CASSPEAENTEAFF
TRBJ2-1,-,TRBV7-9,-,TGTGCCAGCAGTGTACTTCAACTAGTCCCATTATACAATGAGCAGTTCTTC,CASSVLQLVPLYNEQFF
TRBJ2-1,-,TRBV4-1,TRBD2,TGCGCCAGCAGCCTGGGACTAGCAGAATACAATGAGCAGTTCTTC,CASSLGLAEYNEQFF
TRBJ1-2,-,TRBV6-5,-,TGTGCCAGCAGATCATCCAGGGGTTATAACTATGGCTACACCTTC,CASRSSRGYNYGYTF
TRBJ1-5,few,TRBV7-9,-,TGTGCCAGCAGCTTTCCGGAGCAGCCCCAGCATTTT,CASSFPEQPQHF
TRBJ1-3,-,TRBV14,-,TGTGCCAGCAGCCGAGGACGGGACACCATATATTTT,CASSRGRDTIYF
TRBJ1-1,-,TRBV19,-,TGTGCCAGTAGTACAAGGGTTGCGGCTTTCTTT,CASSTRVAAFF
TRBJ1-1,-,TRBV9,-,TGTGCCAGCAGCGTAGCACCGACGAACACTGAAGCTTTCTTT,CASSVAPTNTEAFF
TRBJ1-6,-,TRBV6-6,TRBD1,TGTGCCAGCAGGCTAACAGGGGAAGGTTCACCCCTCCACTTT,CASRLTGEGSPLHF
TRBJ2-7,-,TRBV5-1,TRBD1,TGCGCCAGCAGCCCTGACAGGGCGCGGGAGCAGTACTTC,CASSPDRAREQYF
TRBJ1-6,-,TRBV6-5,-,TGTGCCAGCGGCTACTCCTATAATTCACCCCTCCACTTT,CASGYSYNSPLHF
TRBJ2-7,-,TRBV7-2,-,TGTGCCAGCAGCTTAGTCGGCAGGGTGGGGTACGAGCAGTACTTC,CASSLVGRVGYEQYF
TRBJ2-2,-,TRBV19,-,TGTGCCAGTTCGGAGGGGGGCCATCCGGGGGAGCTGTTTTTT,CASSEGGHPGELFF
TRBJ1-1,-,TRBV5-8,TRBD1,TGTGCCAGCTACAGGGGGAGTCTTGAAGCTTTCTTT,CASYRGSLEAFF
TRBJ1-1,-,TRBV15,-,TGTGCCACCAGTCCCCAAAATCTGAACACTGAAGCTTTCTTT,CATSPQNLNTEAFF
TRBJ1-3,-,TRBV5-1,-,TGCGCCAGCAGCTTGGTTCCAGGGGCAGGAAACACCATATATTTT,CASSLVPGAGNTIYF
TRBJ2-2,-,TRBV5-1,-,TGCGCCAGCAGCTTGGCTGGTACCGGGGAGCTGTTTTTT,CASSLAGTGELFF
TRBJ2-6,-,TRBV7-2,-,TGTGCCAGCGTGGGACTGTTCATCTCTGGGGCCAACGTCCTGACTTTC,CASVGLFISGANVLTF
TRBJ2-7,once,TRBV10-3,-,TGTGCCATCAGCGACGCAGGACGAGGAAAGAGTACGAACCCCTACGAGCAGTACTTC,CAISDAGRGKSTNPYEQYF
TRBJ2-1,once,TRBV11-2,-,TGTGCCAGCAGCTTAGTGCCCTCTTCCTACAATGAGCAGTTCTTC,CASSLVPSSYNEQFF
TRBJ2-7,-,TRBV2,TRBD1,TGTGCCAGCAGCCAACTGGACAGGGCCGGCGAGCAGTACTTC,CASSQLDRAGEQYF
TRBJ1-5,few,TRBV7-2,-,TGTGCCAGCAGCTCCGGGTCCTACAATCAGCCCCAGCATTTT,CASSSGSYNQPQHF
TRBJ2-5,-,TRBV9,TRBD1,TGTGCCAGCAGCACGACAGGGGCCGGGGAGACCCAGTACTTC,CASSTTGAGETQYF
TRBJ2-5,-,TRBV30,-,TGTGCCTGGAGTGTACAAGGGGCCCCTGAGACCCAGTACTTC,CAWSVQGAPETQYF
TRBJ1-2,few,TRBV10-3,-,TGTGCCATCAGGGGAGATAGGGGGAACTATGGCTACACCTTC,CAIRGDRGNYGYTF
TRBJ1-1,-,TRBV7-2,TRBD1,TGTGCCAGCAGCAGCCGACAGGGGGCACTGGGACAGAACACTGAAGCTTTCTTT,CASSSRQGALGQNTEAFF
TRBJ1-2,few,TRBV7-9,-,TGTGCCAGCAGCTTAGGAACGGGGAACTATGGCTACACCTTC,CASSLGTGNYGYTF
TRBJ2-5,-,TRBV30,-,TGTGCCTGGAGTTGGGGTAGCGGATCGGGGACCCAGTACTTC,CAWSWGSGSGTQYF
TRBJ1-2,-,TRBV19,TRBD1,TGTGCCAGTAGTACACAAACAGGGGTTGGAGGCTACACCTTC,CASSTQTGVGGYTF
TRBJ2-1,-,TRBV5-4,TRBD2,TGTGCCAGCAGCTGGCCGGGGACGCGGGGGGCTTACAATGAGCAGTTCTTC,CASSWPGTRGAYNEQFF
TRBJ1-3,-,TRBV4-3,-,TGCGCCAGCAGCCCAGGGGTTGGAAACACCATATATTTT,CASSPGVGNTIYF
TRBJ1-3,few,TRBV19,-,TGTGCCAGTAGTACTCAAGGATTATCGGACACCATATATTTT,CASSTQGLSDTIYF
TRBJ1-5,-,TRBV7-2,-,TGTGCCAGCAGCACGCAGGTTAATCAGCCCCAGCATTTT,CASSTQVNQPQHF
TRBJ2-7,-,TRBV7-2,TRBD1,TGTGCCAGCAGCTTAGTGGGACAGGTGGCCTACGAGCAGTACTTC,CASSLVGQVAYEQYF
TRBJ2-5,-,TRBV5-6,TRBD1,TGTGCCAGCAGCACCCCTTTCCGGGACAGCTATAAAGAGACCCAGTACTTC,CASSTPFRDSYKETQYF
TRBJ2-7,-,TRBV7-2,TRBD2,TGTGCCAGCAGCTTAGCGGGACTAGCGGGGGGGTCCTACGAGCAGTACTTC,CASSLAGLAGGSYEQYF
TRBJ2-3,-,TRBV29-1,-,TGCAGCGTTACACCAACAGATACGCAGTATTTT,CSVTPTDTQYF
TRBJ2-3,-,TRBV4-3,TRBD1,TGCGCCAGCAGCGGGGACAGACCTACAGATACGCAGTATTTT,CASSGDRPTDTQYF
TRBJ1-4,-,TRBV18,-,TGTGCCAGCTCACCACCGTCGGGGGTTACTAATGAAAAACTGTTTTTT,CASSPPSGVTNEKLFF
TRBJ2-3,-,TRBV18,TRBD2,TGTGCCAGCTCACCACCGTATAGCGGGGGGAGAAATACGCAGTATTTT,CASSPPYSGGRNTQYF
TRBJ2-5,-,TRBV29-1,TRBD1,TGCAGCGTTGAGGTCAGGGGGCCGGAGACCCAGTACTTC,CSVEVRGPETQYF
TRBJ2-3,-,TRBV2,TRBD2,TGTGCCAGCAGCGCGGGGGAGGCGGATACGCAGTATTTT,CASSAGEADTQYF
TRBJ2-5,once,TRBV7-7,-,TGTGCTAGCAGCCGCGGGAACAGGGGACCCCAAGAGACCCAGTACTTC,CASSRGNRGPQETQYF
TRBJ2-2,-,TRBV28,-,TGTGCCAGCAGTTTGAGCGGTCTTAGGACCGGGGAGCTGTTTTTT,CASSLSGLRTGELFF
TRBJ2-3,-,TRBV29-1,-,TGCAGCGCAAGCTACACAGATACGCAGTATTTT,CSASYTDTQYF
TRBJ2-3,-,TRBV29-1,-,TGCAGCGTAGACGGACAGAACACAGATACGCAGTATTTT,CSVDGQNTDTQYF
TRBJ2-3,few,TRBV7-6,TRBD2,TGTGCCAGCAGCCCAACTAGCGGGGGGAGTGGCGATGTCCCAGATACGCAGTATTTT,CASSPTSGGSGDVPDTQYF
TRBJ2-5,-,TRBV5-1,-,TGCGCCAGCAGCTTCCCTCAGGGGCAAGAGACCCAGTACTTC,CASSFPQGQETQYF
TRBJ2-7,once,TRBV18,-,TGTGCCAGCTCACCAGGTGGGGGGGAGCAGTACTTC,CASSPGGGEQYF
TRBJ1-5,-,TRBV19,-,TGTGCCAGTAGTATTGCCGGGACAACCTATCAGCCCCAGCATTTT,CASSIAGTTYQPQHF
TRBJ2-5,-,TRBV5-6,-,TGTGCCAGCAGCTTCGTGGGAGAGACCCAGTACTTC,CASSFVGETQYF
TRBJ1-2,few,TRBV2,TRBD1,TGTGCCAGCAGTGAAGCTCGTGGGACAGGGGCGGGCTACACCTTC,CASSEARGTGAGYTF
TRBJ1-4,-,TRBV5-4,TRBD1,TGTGCCAGCAGCTTATTTGCGACAGGGGATGAAAAACTGTTTTTT,CASSLFATGDEKLFF
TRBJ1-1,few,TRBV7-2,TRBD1,TGTGCCAGCTCGGGACAGGGTAACACTGAAGCTTTCTTT,CASSGQGNTEAFF
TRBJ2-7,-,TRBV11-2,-,TGTGCCAGCAGCTTAGGGGGGCGTGGTGGGCTCGCCTACGAGCAGTACTTC,CASSLGGRGGLAYEQYF